The TCR beta chain described here comes from a study of blood T cells in healthy people across ages. Through a sample-barcoded 5' primer and a J-beta primer mix, a second PCR was run for 7 to 11 cycles. MiXCR, run by TCRdb on the 5' RACE reads, gives a single entry per CDR3 protein. The data hold approximately 1,700,000 distinct CDR3 sequences, with about two fifths observed a single time. The CDR3 sequence is 11 residues long. V was trimmed by 5 bases and J by 7 bases, leaving 6 bases between them. The germline gives CDR1 LNHNV, CDR2 YYDKDF (reference sequence). The rearrangement links TRBV15 to TRBJ2-1; D is undetermined. What was sequenced was blood. This clonotype was obtained from a human donor in good health. CDR3 sequence reads: CATSGRNEQFF. In DNA form, the CDR3 reads TGTGCCACCAGCGGCAGAAATGAGCAGTTCTTC.